The source of this T cell receptor (beta chain) is a study of shared clonotypes between healthy human individuals. Profiling relied on immunoSEQ multiplex PCR, and the TCRdb table lists in-frame clones only, not all of them. The sample contains some 2.4 million clones, 93% of which appear only once. The CDR3 runs to 15 residues. Germline V gene data show CDR1 as MRHNA and CDR2 as SNTAGT. The germline V and J ends were trimmed by 0 bases and 2 bases, with 9 bases remaining between them. About this clone: Other DNA sequences in this specimen translate into the identical CDR3.

The sequence derives from a man aged 18 to 30 in good health. Some clones in this sample may be carry-over from other donors' samples. This chain uses TRBV6-4 with TRBJ2-3; a possible D gene is TRBD2 (5 bases). What was sequenced was naive CD4+ T cells from PBMCs. Subset in this sample: CD45RA+ positively selected. As DNA, the CDR3 is TGTGCCAGCAGTGACTCTGGAGCGGACACAGATACGCAGTATTTT. Protein sequence: CASSDSGADTDTQYF.